This TCR beta chain was identified during a study of shared T cell receptors in the human thymus. This table comes from immunoSEQ multiplex PCR, and its TCRdb copy is limited to in-frame clones, with some not included. The data hold 500,000 to 550,000 clones, with more than 75% observed a single time. The table lists this clone with a count of one. At one end, the junction sequence differs from germline, possibly due to a read error. These records were also assigned to another study, of human thymus T cells. That paper adds: Thymic samples were excised during corrective heart operations. Thymic repertoires overlap heavily among unrelated individuals, related research has reported.

Input material: thymocytes. The clonotype was recovered from a boy under three years old with a congenital heart defect.

The CDR3 loop reads CSVEGLADTYNEQFF. The DNA of the CDR3 is TGCAGCGTCGAAGGACTAGCGGATACCTACAATGAGCAGTTCTTC. The V and J genes are TRBV29-1 and TRBJ2-1; 10 bases agree with TRBD2. Germline V gene lookup returns CDR1 SQVTM and CDR2 ANQGSEA. This CDR3 contains 15 residues.